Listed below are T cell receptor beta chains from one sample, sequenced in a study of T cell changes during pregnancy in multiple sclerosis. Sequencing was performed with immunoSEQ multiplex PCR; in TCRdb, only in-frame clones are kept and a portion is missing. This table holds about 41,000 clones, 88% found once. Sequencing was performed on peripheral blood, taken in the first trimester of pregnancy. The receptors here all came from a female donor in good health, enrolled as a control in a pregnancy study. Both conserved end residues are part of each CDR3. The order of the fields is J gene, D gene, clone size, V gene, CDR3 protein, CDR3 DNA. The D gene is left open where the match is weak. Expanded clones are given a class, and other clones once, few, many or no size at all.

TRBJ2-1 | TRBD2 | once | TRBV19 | CASSLETSSTYNEQFF | TGTGCCAGTAGTCTAGAGACTAGCTCAACCTACAATGAGCAGTTCTTC
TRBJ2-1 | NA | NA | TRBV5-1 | CASSLAEAASYNEQFF | TGCGCCAGCAGCTTGGCCGAGGCGGCATCCTACAATGAGCAGTTCTTC
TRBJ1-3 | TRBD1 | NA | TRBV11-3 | CASSPGQGPGNTIYF | TGTGCCAGCAGTCCGGGACAGGGGCCAGGAAACACCATATATTTT
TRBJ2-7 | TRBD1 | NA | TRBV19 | CASSRGQGGYEQYF | TGTGCCAGTAGTAGGGGACAGGGTGGGTACGAGCAGTACTTC
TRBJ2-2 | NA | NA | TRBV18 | CASSPLSSNTGELFF | TGTGCCAGCTCACCACTGAGTTCGAACACCGGGGAGCTGTTTTTT
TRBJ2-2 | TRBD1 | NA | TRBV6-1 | CASILSGQETGELFF | TGTGCCAGCATCTTGTCGGGACAGGAGACCGGGGAGCTGTTTTTT
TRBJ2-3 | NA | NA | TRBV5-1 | CASSSLAVSTDTQYF | TGCGCCAGCAGCTCCCTAGCAGTTAGCACAGATACGCAGTATTTT
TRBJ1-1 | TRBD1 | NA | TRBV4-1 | CASSQGGGQGAIAFF | TGCGCCAGCAGCCAAGGAGGGGGACAGGGGGCAATAGCTTTCTTT
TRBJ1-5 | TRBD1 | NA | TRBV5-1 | CASSSTGGGQPQHF | TGCGCCAGCAGCTCGACAGGGGGTGGGCAGCCCCAGCATTTT
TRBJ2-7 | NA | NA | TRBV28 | CASSGGHRTYEQYF | TGTGCCAGCAGTGGGGGACATCGCACCTACGAGCAGTACTTC
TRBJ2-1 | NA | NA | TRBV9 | CASSVSDNEQFF | TGTGCCAGCAGCGTCTCAGACAATGAGCAGTTCTTC
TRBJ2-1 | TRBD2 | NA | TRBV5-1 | CASSIGLAGWGNEQFF | TGCGCCAGCAGCATAGGACTAGCGGGATGGGGGAATGAGCAGTTCTTC
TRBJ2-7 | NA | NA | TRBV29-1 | CSVTTDFSYEQYF | TGCAGCGTTACGACAGACTTCTCCTACGAGCAGTACTTC
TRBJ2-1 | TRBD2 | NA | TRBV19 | CASSRLLAGGLRDEQFF | TGTGCCAGTAGTAGACTTCTAGCGGGGGGGCTCAGGGATGAGCAGTTCTTC
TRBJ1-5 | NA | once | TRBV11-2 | CASLWAYSNQPQHF | TGTGCCAGCCTTTGGGCTTATAGCAATCAGCCCCAGCATTTT
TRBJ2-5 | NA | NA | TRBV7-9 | CASSPDPSRETQYF | TGTGCCAGCAGCCCCGATCCTAGCCGGGAGACCCAGTACTTC
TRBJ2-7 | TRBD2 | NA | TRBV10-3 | CAINGLAGNEQYF | TGTGCCATCAATGGACTAGCGGGAAACGAGCAGTACTTC
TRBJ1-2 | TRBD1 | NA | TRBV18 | CASSPTGQAYGYTF | TGTGCCAGCTCCCCTACGGGACAGGCATATGGCTACACCTTC
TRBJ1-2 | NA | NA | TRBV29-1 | CSAQSPQGLIGGYTF | TGCAGCGCCCAATCCCCACAGGGCCTGATCGGGGGCTACACCTTC
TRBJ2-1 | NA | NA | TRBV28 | CASSLWGGNEQFF | TGTGCCAGCAGTTTATGGGGGGGCAATGAGCAGTTCTTC
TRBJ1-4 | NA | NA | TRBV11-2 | CASSLLNEKLFF | TGTGCCAGCAGTCTCCTGAATGAAAAACTGTTTTTT
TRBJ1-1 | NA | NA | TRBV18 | CASSPAGVDTEAFF | TGTGCCAGCTCACCGGCCGGGGTGGACACTGAAGCTTTCTTT
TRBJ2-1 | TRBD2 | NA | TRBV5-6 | CASSPSGRRNEQFF | TGTGCCAGCAGCCCTAGCGGGAGGCGCAATGAGCAGTTCTTC
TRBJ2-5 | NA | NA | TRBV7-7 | CASSYGRGLQTQYF | TGTGCCAGCAGTTACGGCAGGGGATTACAGACCCAGTACTTC
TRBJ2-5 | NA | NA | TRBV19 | CASSQKEGELAETQYF | TGTGCCAGTAGTCAAAAGGAGGGCGAATTGGCAGAGACCCAGTACTTC
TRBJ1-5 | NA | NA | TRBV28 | CASSRQGSRQPQHF | TGTGCCAGCAGTCGTCAGGGCTCCCGGCAGCCCCAGCATTTT
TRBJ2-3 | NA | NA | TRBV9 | CASSVEAGAGADTQYF | TGTGCCAGCAGCGTAGAAGCAGGGGCTGGGGCAGATACGCAGTATTTT
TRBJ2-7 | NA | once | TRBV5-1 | CASSLAGPHYEQYF | TGCGCCAGCAGCTTGGCCGGCCCCCACTACGAGCAGTACTTC
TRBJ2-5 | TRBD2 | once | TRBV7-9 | CASSPGTSGAGETQYF | TGTGCCAGCAGCCCCGGGACTAGCGGGGCAGGAGAGACCCAGTACTTC
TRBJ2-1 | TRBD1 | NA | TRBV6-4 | CASSVDRGGNEQFF | TGTGCCAGCAGTGTGGACAGGGGAGGGAATGAGCAGTTCTTC
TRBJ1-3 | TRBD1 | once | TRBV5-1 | CASSLASGGVNTIYF | TGCGCCAGCAGCTTGGCCTCAGGGGGCGTTAACACCATATATTTT
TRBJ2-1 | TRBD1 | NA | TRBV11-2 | CASSQGQALYNEQFF | TGTGCCAGCAGCCAGGGACAGGCGCTGTACAATGAGCAGTTCTTC
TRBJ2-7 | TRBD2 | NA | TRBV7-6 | CASSLEAGAYEQYF | TGTGCCAGCAGCTTAGAAGCGGGAGCCTACGAGCAGTACTTC
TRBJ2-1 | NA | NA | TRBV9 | CASSVGTLRDNEQFF | TGTGCCAGCAGCGTAGGGACTCTTAGGGACAATGAGCAGTTCTTC
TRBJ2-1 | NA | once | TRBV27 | CASSFLSTSNEQFF | TGTGCCAGCAGTTTCCTCTCGACTAGTAATGAGCAGTTCTTC
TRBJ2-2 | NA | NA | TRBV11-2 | CASSAPPGTGELFF | TGTGCCAGCAGCGCCCCCCCGGGGACCGGGGAGCTGTTTTTT
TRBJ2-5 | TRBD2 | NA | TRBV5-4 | CASSSPLAGGQETQYF | TGTGCCAGCAGCTCGCCACTAGCGGGGGGGCAAGAGACCCAGTACTTC
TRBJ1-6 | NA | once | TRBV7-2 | CASSLAPGRSYNSPLHF | TGTGCCAGCAGCTTAGCGCCAGGGCGCTCCTATAATTCACCCCTCCACTTT
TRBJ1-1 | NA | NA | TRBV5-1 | CASTNPGIGTEAFF | TGCGCCAGCACCAATCCAGGGATTGGGACTGAAGCTTTCTTT
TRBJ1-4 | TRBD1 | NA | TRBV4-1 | CASSQGGQTTTNEKLFF | TGCGCCAGCAGCCAAGGGGGACAGACAACAACTAATGAAAAACTGTTTTTT
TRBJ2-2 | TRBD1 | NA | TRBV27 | CASSPRRTGLRELFF | TGTGCCAGCAGTCCCCGCAGGACAGGGTTGAGGGAGCTGTTTTTT
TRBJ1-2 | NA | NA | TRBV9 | CASSVEVVVREKNGYTF | TGTGCCAGCAGCGTAGAGGTGGTGGTCAGGGAAAAAAACGGCTACACCTTC
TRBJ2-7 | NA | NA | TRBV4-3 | CASSPDSTYEQYF | TGCGCCAGCAGCCCGGACAGTACCTACGAGCAGTACTTC
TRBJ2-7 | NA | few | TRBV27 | CASSLLQGTYEQYF | TGTGCCAGCAGTTTATTACAGGGCACCTACGAGCAGTACTTC
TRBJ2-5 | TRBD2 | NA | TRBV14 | CASSQVMGREKETQYF | TGTGCCAGCAGCCAAGTCATGGGGCGGGAGAAGGAGACCCAGTACTTC
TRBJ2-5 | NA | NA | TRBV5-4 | CASSLTGKETQYF | TGTGCCAGCAGCTTGACAGGGAAAGAGACCCAGTACTTC
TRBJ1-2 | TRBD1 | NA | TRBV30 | CAWLPGQGFGYTF | TGTGCCTGGCTTCCGGGACAGGGTTTTGGCTACACCTTC
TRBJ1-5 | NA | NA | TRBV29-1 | CSAVEGGVYSNQPQHF | TGCAGCGCTGTGGAAGGGGGGGTATATAGCAATCAGCCCCAGCATTTT
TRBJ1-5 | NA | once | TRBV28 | CASSLSDSPVFWNQPQHF | TGTGCCAGCAGTTTATCAGATTCCCCAGTATTTTGGAATCAGCCCCAGCATTTT
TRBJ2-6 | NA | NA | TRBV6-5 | CASRQVSGANVLTF | TGTGCCAGCAGGCAGGTCTCTGGGGCCAACGTCCTGACTTTC
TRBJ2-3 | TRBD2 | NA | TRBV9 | CASSREGRTDTQYF | TGTGCCAGCAGCAGGGAGGGGAGGACAGATACGCAGTATTTT
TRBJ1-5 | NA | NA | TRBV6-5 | CASSYPRTRGTPQHF | TGTGCCAGCAGTTACCCCAGGACAAGGGGGACGCCCCAGCATTTT